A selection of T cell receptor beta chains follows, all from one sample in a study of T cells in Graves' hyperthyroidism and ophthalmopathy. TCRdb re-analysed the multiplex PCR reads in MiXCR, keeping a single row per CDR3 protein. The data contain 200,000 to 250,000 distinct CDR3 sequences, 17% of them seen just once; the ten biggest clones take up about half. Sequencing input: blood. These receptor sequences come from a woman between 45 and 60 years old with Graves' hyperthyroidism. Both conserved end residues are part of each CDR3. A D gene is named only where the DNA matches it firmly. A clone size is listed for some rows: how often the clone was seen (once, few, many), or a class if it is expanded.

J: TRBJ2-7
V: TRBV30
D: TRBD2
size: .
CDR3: CAWSLLAGSEQYF
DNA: TGTGCCTGGAGCCTGTTAGCGGGATCCGAGCAGTACTTC

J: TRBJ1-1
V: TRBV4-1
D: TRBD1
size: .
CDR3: CASSQDNRGTEAFF
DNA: TGCGCCAGCAGCCAAGATAACAGGGGTACTGAAGCTTTCTTT

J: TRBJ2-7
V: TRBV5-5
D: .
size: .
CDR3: CASSPSLVNYEQYF
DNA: TGTGCCAGCAGCCCCTCGTTAGTCAACTACGAGCAGTACTTC

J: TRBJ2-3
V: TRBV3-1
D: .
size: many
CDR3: CASSQDLARDSTDTQYF
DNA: TGTGCCAGCAGCCAAGACTTGGCGCGGGATAGCACAGATACGCAGTATTTT

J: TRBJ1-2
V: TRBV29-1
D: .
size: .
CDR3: CSVVVAGTNYGYTF
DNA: TGCAGCGTCGTTGTTGCGGGAACCAACTATGGCTACACCTTC

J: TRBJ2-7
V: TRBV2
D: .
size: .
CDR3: CASSESAGRSYEQYF
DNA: TGTGCCAGCAGTGAATCGGCGGGACGATCCTACGAGCAGTACTTC

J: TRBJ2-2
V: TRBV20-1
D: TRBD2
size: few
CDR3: CSARDRGLAGGPGTGELFF
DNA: TGCAGTGCTAGAGATAGGGGACTAGCGGGAGGGCCAGGGACCGGGGAGCTGTTTTTT

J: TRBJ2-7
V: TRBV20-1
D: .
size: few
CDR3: CSARSSMATISYEQYF
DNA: TGCAGTGCTAGGTCTTCTATGGCTACCATCTCCTACGAGCAGTACTTC

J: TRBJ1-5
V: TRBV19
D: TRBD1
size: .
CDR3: CASSDLGTANQPQHF
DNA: TGTGCCAGTAGTGATCTGGGGACAGCTAATCAGCCCCAGCATTTT

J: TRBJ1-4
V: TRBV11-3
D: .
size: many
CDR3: CASSPHSSTNEKLFF
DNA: TGTGCCAGCAGCCCACACAGCTCAACTAATGAAAAACTGTTTTTT

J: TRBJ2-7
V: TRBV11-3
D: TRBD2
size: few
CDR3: CASSLDADLAGSGQQYF
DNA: TGTGCCAGCAGCTTAGATGCGGATTTAGCGGGATCTGGGCAGCAGTACTTC

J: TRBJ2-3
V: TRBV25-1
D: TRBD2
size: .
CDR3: CASSEGGGPDTQYF
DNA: TGTGCCAGCAGTGAAGGCGGGGGGCCAGATACGCAGTATTTT

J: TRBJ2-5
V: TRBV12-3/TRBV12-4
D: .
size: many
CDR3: CASSSQPVQETQYF
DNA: TGTGCCAGCAGTTCACAGCCAGTCCAAGAGACCCAGTACTTC

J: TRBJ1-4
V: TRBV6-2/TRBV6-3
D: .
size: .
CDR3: CASSYRASGAGREKLFF
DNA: TGTGCCAGCAGTTACCGAGCTTCCGGGGCCGGTCGGGAAAAACTGTTTTTT

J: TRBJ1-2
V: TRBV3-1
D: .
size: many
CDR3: CASSQPGGTTGYTF
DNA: TGTGCCAGCAGCCAACCCGGAGGCACTACTGGCTACACCTTC

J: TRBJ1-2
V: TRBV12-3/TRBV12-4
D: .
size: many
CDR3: CASSRGSLSYGYTF
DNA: TGTGCCAGCAGTCGAGGCAGCTTAAGCTATGGCTACACCTTC

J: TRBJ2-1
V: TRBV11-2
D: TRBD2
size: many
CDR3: CASSFIAGDSSYNEQFF
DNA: TGTGCCAGCAGCTTTATCGCGGGAGATAGCTCCTACAATGAGCAGTTCTTC

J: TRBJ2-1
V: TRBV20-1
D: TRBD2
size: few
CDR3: CSAREPLPREGSYNEQFF
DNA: TGCAGTGCTAGAGAGCCGCTGCCGCGGGAGGGTTCCTACAATGAGCAGTTCTTC

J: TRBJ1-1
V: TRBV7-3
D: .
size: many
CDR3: CASSRTGNTEAFF
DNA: TGTGCCAGCAGCCGGACGGGGAACACTGAAGCTTTCTTT

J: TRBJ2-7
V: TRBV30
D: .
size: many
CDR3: CAWGGSQGQFDEQYF
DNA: TGTGCCTGGGGGGGGTCACAGGGGCAATTTGACGAGCAGTACTTC

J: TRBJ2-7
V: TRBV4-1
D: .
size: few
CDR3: CASSPNLGGFYEQYF
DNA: TGCGCCAGCAGCCCGAACCTAGGGGGTTTCTACGAGCAGTACTTC

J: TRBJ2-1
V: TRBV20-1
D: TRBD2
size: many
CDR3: CSATLGLAGVDEQFF
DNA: TGCAGTGCTACCCTAGGACTAGCGGGAGTTGATGAGCAGTTCTTC

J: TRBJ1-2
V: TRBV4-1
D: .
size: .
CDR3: CASSLESGYGYTF
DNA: TGCGCCAGCAGCCTAGAGTCAGGCTATGGCTACACCTTC

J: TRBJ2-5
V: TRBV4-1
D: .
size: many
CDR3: CASSQGSGLLETQYF
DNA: TGCGCCAGCAGCCAAGGAAGTGGGCTATTAGAGACCCAGTACTTC

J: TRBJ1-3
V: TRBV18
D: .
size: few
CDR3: CASSNSQGPGNTIYF
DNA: TGTGCCAGCTCTAACAGTCAAGGCCCTGGAAACACCATATATTTT

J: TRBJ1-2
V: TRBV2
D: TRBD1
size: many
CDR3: CASLQRDSYYGYTF
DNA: TGTGCCAGCCTCCAAAGGGACAGCTACTATGGCTACACCTTC

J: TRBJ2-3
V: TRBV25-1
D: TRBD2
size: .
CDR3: CASTSLAGDSTDTQYF
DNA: TGTGCCAGCACCTCTCTGGCGGGAGACAGCACAGATACGCAGTATTTT

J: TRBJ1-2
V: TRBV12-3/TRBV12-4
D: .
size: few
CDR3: CASSPRGVGYYGYTF
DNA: TGTGCCAGCAGCCCTCGGGGGGTGGGGTACTATGGCTACACCTTC

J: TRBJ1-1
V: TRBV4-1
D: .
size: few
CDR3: CASSQAPGLTPNTEAFF
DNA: TGCGCCAGCAGCCAGGCGCCGGGACTTACCCCGAACACTGAAGCTTTCTTT

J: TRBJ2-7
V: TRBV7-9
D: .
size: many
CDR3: CASSLVLAHAEQYF
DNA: TGTGCCAGCAGCTTAGTACTAGCCCACGCCGAGCAGTACTTC

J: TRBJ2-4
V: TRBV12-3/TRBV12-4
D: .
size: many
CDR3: CASSLPLGLAKNIQYF
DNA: TGTGCCAGCAGTTTACCCCTCGGTCTAGCCAAAAACATTCAGTACTTC

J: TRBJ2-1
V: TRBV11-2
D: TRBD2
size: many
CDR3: CASSRGGAGTTGGYNEQFF
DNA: TGTGCCAGCAGCCGGGGGGGCGCGGGGACTACAGGAGGCTACAATGAGCAGTTCTTC

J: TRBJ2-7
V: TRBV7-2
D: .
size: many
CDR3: CASSFTAYEQYF
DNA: TGTGCCAGCAGCTTTACAGCTTACGAGCAGTACTTC

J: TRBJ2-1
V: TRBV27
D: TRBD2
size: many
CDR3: CASSLGTSSYNEQFF
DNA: TGTGCCAGCAGTTTAGGGACTAGCTCCTACAATGAGCAGTTCTTC

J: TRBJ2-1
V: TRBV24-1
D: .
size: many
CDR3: CATSDLRNEQFF
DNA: TGTGCCACCAGTGATTTAAGGAATGAGCAGTTCTTC

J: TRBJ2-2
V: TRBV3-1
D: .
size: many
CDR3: CASSQDPSGLGELFF
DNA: TGTGCCAGCAGCCAAGATCCGTCGGGACTCGGGGAGCTGTTTTTT

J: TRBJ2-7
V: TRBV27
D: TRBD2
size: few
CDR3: CASTLLAGSYEQYF
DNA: TGTGCCAGCACCCTACTAGCGGGATCCTACGAGCAGTACTTC

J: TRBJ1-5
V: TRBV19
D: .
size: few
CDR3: CASSAGQGWNQPQHF
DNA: TGTGCCAGTAGTGCAGGGCAGGGTTGGAATCAGCCCCAGCATTTT

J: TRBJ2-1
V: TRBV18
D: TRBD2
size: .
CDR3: CASSPWRLAGVYEQFF
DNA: TGTGCCAGCTCACCATGGAGACTAGCGGGAGTCTACGAGCAGTTCTTC

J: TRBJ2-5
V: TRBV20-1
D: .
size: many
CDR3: CSASWGKETQYF
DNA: TGCAGTGCTAGCTGGGGAAAAGAGACCCAGTACTTC

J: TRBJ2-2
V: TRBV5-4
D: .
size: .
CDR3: CASSFKQQGPGELFF
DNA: TGTGCCAGCAGTTTTAAACAACAGGGCCCCGGGGAGCTGTTTTTT

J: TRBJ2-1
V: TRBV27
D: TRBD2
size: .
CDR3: CASISGRGYNEQFF
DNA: TGTGCCAGCATTAGCGGGAGGGGGTACAATGAGCAGTTCTTC

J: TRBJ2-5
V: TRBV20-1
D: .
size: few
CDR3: CSARPPGSWGETQYF
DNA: TGCAGTGCTAGACCTCCGGGTTCATGGGGAGAGACCCAGTACTTC

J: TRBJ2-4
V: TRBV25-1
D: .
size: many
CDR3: CASSEGLASSIAKNIQYF
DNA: TGTGCCAGCAGTGAGGGATTGGCTAGCTCAATAGCCAAAAACATTCAGTACTTC

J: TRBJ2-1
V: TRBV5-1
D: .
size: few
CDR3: CASSLGGNSNEQFF
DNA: TGCGCCAGCAGCTTAGGAGGGAATTCGAATGAGCAGTTCTTC

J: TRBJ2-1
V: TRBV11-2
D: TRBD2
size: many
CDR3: CASSASGDYNEQFF
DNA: TGTGCCAGCAGCGCTAGCGGCGATTACAATGAGCAGTTCTTC

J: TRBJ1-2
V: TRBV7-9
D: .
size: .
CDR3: CASSLEGAGYTF
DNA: TGTGCCAGCAGCTTAGAAGGGGCCGGCTACACCTTC

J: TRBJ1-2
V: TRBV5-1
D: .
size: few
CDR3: CASSLEGRNYGYTF
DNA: TGCGCCAGCAGCTTGGAAGGCAGGAACTATGGCTACACCTTC

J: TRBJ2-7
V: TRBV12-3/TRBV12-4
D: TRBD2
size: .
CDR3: CASSLREGRNEQYF
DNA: TGTGCCAGCAGCCTCAGGGAGGGGCGTAACGAGCAGTACTTC

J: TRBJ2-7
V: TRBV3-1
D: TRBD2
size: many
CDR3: CASSQERDFSYEQYF
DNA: TGTGCCAGCAGCCAGGAGCGGGACTTCTCCTACGAGCAGTACTTC

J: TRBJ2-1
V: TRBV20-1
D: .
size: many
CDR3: CSARGPMEVGSEQFF
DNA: TGCAGTGCTAGAGGCCCGATGGAGGTGGGAAGTGAGCAGTTCTTC

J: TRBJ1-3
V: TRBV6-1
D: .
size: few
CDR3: CASSEAPGHWSSGNTIYF
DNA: TGTGCCAGCAGTGAAGCTCCGGGACACTGGAGCTCTGGAAACACCATATATTTT

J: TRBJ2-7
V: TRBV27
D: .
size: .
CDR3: CASSPRQGGRGEQYF
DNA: TGTGCCAGCAGTCCAAGACAGGGAGGGCGCGGCGAGCAGTACTTC